This T cell receptor (beta chain) was recovered during a study of cytotoxic CD8 clonotypes in ibrutinib-treated CLL (dated by TCRdb to the early 2020s). Background on the whole study: The cohort had 11 relapsed/refractory and more than 14 treatment-naive patients; some 17 were IGHV unmutated. Responses were partial in roughly 25 patients and complete in 2; after median approximately 66 months follow-up, some 15 stayed in remission and some twelve progressed. Response samples were taken after a median of 12 months on treatment, ranging from about 6 to 40 months. On average, each sample had approximately 260,000 productive templates and about 89,000 productive rearrangements. Of the 85 to 90 participants in the trial, 20 to 30 had longitudinal samples available. Cryopreserved peripheral blood mononuclear cells were obtained before treatment, at response, and at either sustained remission or disease progression. Every remission and progressive disease sample was obtained while ibrutinib was still being received by the patients.

Summary of the overall study and its limitations: Public clonotypes were rare and either shrank or stayed stable during treatment, and the rise in clonality at ibrutinib response reflected expansion of private clonotypes. Baseline clonality was found to be higher than that of age-matched healthy donors and was strongly correlated with circulating CD8+ T-cell counts. Lymph node repertoires were not examined, and the timing of sampling was not matched between patients in sustained remission and those whose disease progressed. An increase in clonality was observed at ibrutinib response, with clonality remaining stable during sustained remission and falling back toward baseline at progression.

Regarding this clone: Its antigen specificity is not known. The record has no base qualities; no much larger clone is one base away.

The time point label, as the study defines it: roughly 12 months on ibrutinib. For TCR beta library preparation, approximately 2.2 micrograms of genomic DNA were isolated from cryopreserved PBMCs. Longitudinal blood samples from CLL patients on ibrutinib monotherapy were analyzed using high-throughput TCR beta sequencing. Patients were enrolled in a phase 2 open-label single-center ibrutinib monotherapy trial. Each clonotype received, on average, around 10x coverage in deep resolution sequencing performed on a MiSeq, where the target depth lay between 1 in 1 million and 1 in 200,000 T cells. The immunoSEQ hsTCRB Kit was used to generate TCR beta libraries. The study's own analysis went as follows. The data were analyzed with ImmunoSEQ Analyzer and ImmunoSEQ Data Assistant, and V, D and J gene assignments followed IMGT definitions. Clonality, which ranges from 0 to 1, was calculated by subtracting the normalized Shannon entropy of productive rearrangement frequencies from one. Only overrepresented clonotypes making up at least 0.05% of each patient's repertoire were included in the public clonotype analysis. Approximately 13 age-matched healthy donor repertoires from immuneACCESS served as clonality controls. As stored in TCRdb, this immuneACCESS dataset retains in-frame rearrangements with V and J assigned. A fraction of the clones does not appear; measured against another copy, unresolved V genes explain less than half of the discrepancy, and the remainder lacks a known reason. Clone size and V and J calls were adopted from that table, with D and trimming inferred from the DNA. This sample has about 140,000 clones in its table, and about 72% of those were observed once. Less than 30% of the sample rests with the top ten.

From the cysteine up to the phenylalanine, the CDR3 has a length of 15 residues. Only the CDR3 DNA is retained, 45 bases long and in frame from the first base. V and J are trimmed by 3 bases and 0 bases, and the gene matches miss 4 bases of the junction. Looking up the germline V gene (reference sequence) yields CDR1 LNHNV and CDR2 YYDKDF. The specimen was PBMCs, collected after 12 months of ibrutinib treatment. The chain employs TRBV15 and TRBJ2-7; TRBD2 fits 8 bases in the junction. This TCR derives from a human donor with chronic lymphocytic leukemia. The nucleotide sequence is given as TGTGCCACCAGCAGGGGACTAGAGCTCTCCTACGAGCAGTACTTC. It encodes CATSRGLELSYEQYF. Supplemented by the reference TRBV15 and TRBJ2-7 proteins around the CDR3, the complete variable domain is DAMVIQNPRYQVTQFGKPVTLSCSQTLNHNVMYWYQQKSSQAPKLLFHYYDKDFNNEADTPDNFQSRRPNTSFCFLDIRSPGLGDTAMYLCATSRGLELSYEQYFGPGTRLTVT.